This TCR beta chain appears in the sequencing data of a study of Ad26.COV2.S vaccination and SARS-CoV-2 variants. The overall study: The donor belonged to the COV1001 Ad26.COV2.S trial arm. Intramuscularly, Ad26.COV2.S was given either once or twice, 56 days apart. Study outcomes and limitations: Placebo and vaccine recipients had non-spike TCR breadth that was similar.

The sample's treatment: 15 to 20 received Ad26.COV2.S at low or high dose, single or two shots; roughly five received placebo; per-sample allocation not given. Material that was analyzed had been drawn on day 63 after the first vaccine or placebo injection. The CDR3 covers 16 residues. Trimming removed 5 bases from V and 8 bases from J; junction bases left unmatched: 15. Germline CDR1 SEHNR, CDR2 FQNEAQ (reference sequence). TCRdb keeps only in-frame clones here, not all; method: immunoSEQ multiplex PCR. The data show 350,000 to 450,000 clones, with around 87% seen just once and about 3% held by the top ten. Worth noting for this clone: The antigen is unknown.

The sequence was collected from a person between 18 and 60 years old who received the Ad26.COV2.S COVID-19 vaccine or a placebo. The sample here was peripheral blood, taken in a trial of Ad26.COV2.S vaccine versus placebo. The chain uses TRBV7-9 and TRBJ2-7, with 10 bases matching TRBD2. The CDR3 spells CASSPDLSGGVRKQYF. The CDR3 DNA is TGTGCCAGCAGCCCCGATTTAAGCGGGGGGGTGAGGAAGCAGTACTTC.